The T cell receptor beta chain described here comes from a study of type 1 regulatory T cells. As for this clonotype: No antigen is known for it.

One entry per CDR3 protein results from TCRdb running MiXCR on the reads. The sample includes roughly 62,000 distinct CDR3 sequences, 62% of them seen just once. The TCR comes from a human donor in good health. Sequenced: cultured non-Tr1 T cells, either the whole culture or a sorted T cell fraction (not recorded which).

DNA for the CDR3: TGTGCCATCAGTGGGGGGCCTAGGACAGGGTTGGATGAGCAGTTCTTC. It encodes CAISGGPRTGLDEQFF. The chain links TRBV10-3 to TRBJ2-1; TRBD1 matches 8 bases. The junction had 13 bases not matched to a gene; V was cut back by 4 bases and J by 8 bases. The CDR3 runs to 16 residues. Germline values: CDR1 ENHRY, CDR2 SYGVKD.